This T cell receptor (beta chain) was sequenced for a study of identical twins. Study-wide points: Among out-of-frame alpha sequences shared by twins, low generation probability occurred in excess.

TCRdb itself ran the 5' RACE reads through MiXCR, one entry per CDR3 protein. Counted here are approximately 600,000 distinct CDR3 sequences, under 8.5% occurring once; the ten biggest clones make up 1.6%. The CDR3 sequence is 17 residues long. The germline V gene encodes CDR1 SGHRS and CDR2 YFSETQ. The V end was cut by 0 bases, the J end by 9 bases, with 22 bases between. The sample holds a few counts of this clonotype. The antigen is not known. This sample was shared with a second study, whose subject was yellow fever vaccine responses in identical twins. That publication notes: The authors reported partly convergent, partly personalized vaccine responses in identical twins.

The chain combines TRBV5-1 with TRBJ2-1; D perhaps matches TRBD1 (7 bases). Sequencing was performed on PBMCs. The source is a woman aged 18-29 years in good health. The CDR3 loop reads CASSLEGRGRRGPEQFF. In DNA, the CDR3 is TGCGCCAGCAGCTTGGAGGGTAGAGGTCGGAGGGGGCCTGAGCAGTTCTTC. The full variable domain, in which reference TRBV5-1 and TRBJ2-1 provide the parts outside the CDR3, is KAGVTQTPRYLIKTRGQQVTLSCSPISGHRSVSWYQQTPGQGLQFLFEYFSETQRNKGNFPGRFSGRQFSNSRSEMNVSTLELGDSALYLCASSLEGRGRRGPEQFFGPGTRLTVL.